Listed here are 26 T cell receptor beta chains from one sample, sequenced in a study of vaccination and CD4 T cells after COVID-19. Treatment defined: roughly 11-day PBMC culture with coronavirus spike peptide pools or control peptides (ViraFEST assay). Antigens of these TCRs are unknown. With the Oncomine TCR Beta short-read assay, DNA from cultured CD4+ T cells was sequenced. TCRdb ran MiXCR on the PCR reads and lists one entry per CDR3 protein. Here the sample spans about 14,000 distinct CDR3 sequences, about three fifths being singletons. Sequencing used CD4+ T cells from blood, cultured in vitro. The receptors originated from a human donor who had recovered from COVID-19.

The V call is TRBV2, the J call TRBJ1-4; no reliable D call. Trimming pared 6 bases from V and 8 bases from J, leaving 16 bases between. Germline CDR1 reads SNHLY; CDR2 reads FYNNEI. CDR3 length: 14 residues. This chain's CDR3 is CASREGGMMEKLFF. CDR3 DNA: TGTGCCAGCAGAGAGGGAGGAATGATGGAAAAACTGTTTTTT.

The chain uses TRBV12-3 or TRBV12-4 and TRBJ2-1, with 9 bases that match TRBD2. The CDR3 totals 17 residues. V lost 1 base and J lost 5; bases outside the gene matches: 9. This CDR3 reads CASSLGRLLAGNNEQFF. The CDR3 nucleotides read TGTGCCAGCAGTTTAGGTCGTTTACTAGCGGGTAACAATGAGCAGTTCTTC.

This clonotype was counted a few times. The chain is built from TRBV20-1 and TRBJ2-1, with D perhaps being TRBD1 or TRBD2 (6 bases each). The ends were cut back, 1 base at V and 6 bases at J, with 10 bases in the middle. CDR1 is DFQATT and CDR2 is SNEGSKA in the germline V gene (reference sequence). This CDR3 comprises 13 residues. Here the CDR3 DNA reads TGCAGTGCTAGAGTAGGAGGGGGCAATGAGCAGTTCTTC. Its protein product is CSARVGGGNEQFF.

CDR3 DNA: TGCGCCACCGCGGCCGAGACGGGAGCGGGGACAGATACGCAGTATTTT. Residues: CATAAETGAGTDTQYF. This sequence joins TRBV5-1 and TRBJ2-3, with 7 nucleotides matching TRBD2. The CDR3 is made up of 16 amino acids. Germline V gene sequence: CDR1 SGHRS, CDR2 YFSETQ. Germline trimming cut 9 bases from V and 3 bases from J; bases unmatched to any gene: 16.

There are a few counts of this clonotype. The J gene is TRBJ2-7, the V gene TRBV20-1, with 9 bases aligning to TRBD2. Per the germline V gene, CDR1 is DFQATT and CDR2 is SNEGSKA (reference sequence). The CDR3 is 14 amino acids. V shed 3 bases, J shed 5 bases, and the junction held 8 bases outside the gene matches. The CDR3 is CSARATSGRDEQYF. The DNA for the CDR3 is TGCAGTGCTAGGGCCACTAGCGGGCGCGACGAGCAGTACTTC.

This clonotype was detected only a few times. The V call is TRBV6-2 or TRBV6-3, the J call TRBJ1-1; D gene uncertain. The CDR3 has 13 residues. Germline values: CDR1 MNHEY, CDR2 SVGEGT. V dropped 7 bases and J dropped 3 bases, with 12 bases sitting between them. The CDR3 region is CASKKMEDTEAFF. CDR3 nucleotides: TGTGCCAGCAAAAAAATGGAGGACACTGAAGCTTTCTTT.

The chain recombines TRBV5-6 with TRBJ2-1; D remains unclear. The CDR3 contains 12 residues. CDR1 and CDR2 from the germline V gene are SGHDT and YYEEEE. The V end lost 1 base, the J end lost 6 bases, and 5 bases lay between the germline ends. CDR3 amino acids: CASSLQGNEQFF. The CDR3 region has the DNA TGTGCCAGCAGCTTGCAAGGCAATGAGCAGTTCTTC.

This clonotype was seen a handful of times. The chain employs TRBV7-9 and TRBJ1-2; possible D gene TRBD1, 5 bases. V lost 6 bases and J 8 bases, leaving 13 bases between the germline ends. The CDR3 length is 12 residues. CDR1 SEHNR and CDR2 FQNEAQ come from the germline V gene (reference sequence). The CDR3 coding sequence is TGTGCCAGCAGAGATGGGACTTGGGGCTACACCTTC. Amino acids: CASRDGTWGYTF.

The J gene is TRBJ2-7, the V gene TRBV2, with no clear D. Looked up from germline, CDR1 is SNHLY and CDR2 is FYNNEI. The CDR3 sequence is 13 residues long. Trimming pared 7 bases from V and 1 base from J, leaving 11 bases between. This CDR3 reads CASTTDQSYEQYF. DNA for the CDR3: TGTGCCAGCACCACGGACCAGTCCTACGAGCAGTACTTC.

This chain uses TRBV7-2 with TRBJ1-2; D is undetermined. CDR1 and CDR2 from the germline V gene are SGHTA and FQGNSA. Trimming took off 5 bases at V and 2 bases at J, with 15 bases between the two ends. This CDR3 is 15 amino acids long. The CDR3 nucleotides are TGTGCCAGCAGCCATAGGCGGAGGGCCAACTATGGCTACACCTTC. This encodes CASSHRRRANYGYTF.

The rearrangement uses TRBV5-4 and TRBJ2-2; TRBD1 agrees at 9 bases. The CDR3 has 15 amino acids. With V trimmed by 0 bases and J by 3 bases, 0 bases remained unmatched. The germline V gene has CDR1 SGHNT and CDR2 YYREEE (reference sequence). The CDR3 coding sequence is TGTGCCAGCAGCTTGGGGACAGGGGACACCGGGGAGCTGTTTTTT. It is translated as CASSLGTGDTGELFF.

The chain recombines TRBV28 with TRBJ1-5; 9 bases align to TRBD1. The V and J ends lost 4 bases and 4 bases, in that order; junction bases with no gene match: 8. The CDR3 loop spans 16 amino acids. Germline V lookup: CDR1 MDHEN, CDR2 SYDVKM. The CDR3 here is CASSSPGTGTNQPQHF. In nucleotides, the CDR3 is TGTGCCAGCAGTTCACCCGGGACAGGGACAAATCAGCCCCAGCATTTT.

V gene TRBV20-1 combines with J gene TRBJ2-2; D is undetermined. The CDR3 spans 14 residues. V lost 3 bases, J lost 6 bases, and 14 bases lay in between. Germline-derived CDR1 and CDR2 are DFQATT and SNEGSKA (reference sequence). Here the CDR3 reads CSARWPPGSGELFF. The CDR3, as DNA: TGCAGTGCTAGGTGGCCCCCTGGGTCCGGGGAGCTGTTTTTT.

This clonotype was recorded a few times. V usage is TRBV12-3 or TRBV12-4 and J usage is TRBJ2-2; 7 bases line up with TRBD2. The CDR3 covers 14 residues. Germline trimming cut 3 bases from V and 3 bases from J; bases unmatched to any gene: 1. CDR3 region: CASSFREDTGELFF. CDR3 DNA sequence: TGTGCCAGCAGTTTTCGGGAGGACACCGGGGAGCTGTTTTTT.

The gene calls are TRBV20-1 and TRBJ1-1; no reliable D call. V shed 3 bases and J shed 0 bases, with 11 bases lying between them. In germline, CDR1 is DFQATT, CDR2 SNEGSKA (reference sequence). The CDR3 sequence is 14 residues long. The CDR3 reads CSASVSLMNTEAFF. CDR3 nucleotides: TGCAGTGCTAGTGTTAGCCTAATGAACACTGAAGCTTTCTTT.

This clonotype turned up a few times. The chain uses TRBV6-1 and TRBJ1-2, with D possibly TRBD1 on 5 matching bases. The CDR3 runs 15 residues. CDR1 is MNHNS and CDR2 is SASEGT in the germline V gene. V lost 5 bases to trimming and J lost 8 bases, with 21 bases between them. The CDR3 nucleotides are TGTGCCAGCAGTATCCCAGAGGGGCTCATTGCGGGCTACACCTTC. It encodes CASSIPEGLIAGYTF.

DNA of the CDR3: TGTGCCAGTAGACAGGGGGCCGGGAAACTGTTTTTT. Its protein product is CASRQGAGKLFF. The chain is built from TRBV19 and TRBJ1-4; 9 positions agree with TRBD1. The germline V gene has CDR1 LNHDA and CDR2 SQIVND (reference sequence). V gave up 6 bases and J gave up 11 bases; unmatched junction bases: 4. The CDR3 covers 12 residues.

The V and J genes are TRBV6-5 and TRBJ1-1; D uncertain. The CDR3 length is 17 residues. Germline CDR1 reads MNHEY; CDR2 reads SVGAGI. Trimming pared 4 bases from V and 1 base from J, leaving 19 bases between. The CDR3 DNA reads as TGTGCCAGCAGTTTCCCGGGCTCTCCCGCGAGGAACACTGAAGCTTTCTTT. It codes for CASSFPGSPARNTEAFF.

The CDR3 region is CATSDPSGRAVDTQYF. The CDR3 DNA reads as TGTGCCACCAGTGATCCTAGCGGGAGGGCCGTAGATACGCAGTATTTT. The chain joins TRBV24-1 to TRBJ2-3; 12 bases are shared with TRBD2. CDR1 is KGHDR and CDR2 is SFDVKD in the germline V gene. The CDR3 spans 16 residues. With V trimmed by 3 bases and J by 5 bases, 5 bases remained unmatched.

V gene TRBV20-1 combines with J gene TRBJ2-3; 13 nucleotides line up with TRBD2. J lost 6 bases, V lost 0 bases, and 6 bases had no gene match. Germline CDR1 is DFQATT and CDR2 is SNEGSKA (reference sequence). The CDR3 has 16 residues. The CDR3 region has the DNA TGCAGTGCTAGAGATGTGGTGACTAGCGGGAGGGATACGCAGTATTTT. Amino acids: CSARDVVTSGRDTQYF.

This sequence joins TRBV6-2 or TRBV6-3 and TRBJ1-2; 8 bases line up with TRBD1. The V gene end was trimmed by 0 bases and the J gene end by 8 bases; junction bases not matched to a gene: 5. The germline V gene encodes CDR1 MNHEY and CDR2 SVGEGT. The CDR3 runs 14 residues. The CDR3 here is CASSYSNGQGGYTF. The CDR3 DNA is TGTGCCAGCAGTTACTCGAACGGACAGGGCGGCTACACCTTC.

The chain uses TRBV20-1 and TRBJ2-7; 9 bases fit TRBD2. Trimming at V came to 3 bases and at J to 2 bases, leaving 8 bases not matched to a gene. From germline, CDR1 is DFQATT and CDR2 SNEGSKA (reference sequence). The CDR3 contains 15 residues. The chain's CDR3 is CSASSPSGGTYEQYF. As DNA, the CDR3 is TGCAGTGCTAGCTCACCCAGCGGGGGGACCTACGAGCAGTACTTC.

This clonotype was seen a few times. The V call is TRBV6-1, the J call TRBJ2-7, with 11 bases that match TRBD2. Germline lookup yields CDR1 MNHNS and CDR2 SASEGT. J lost 0 bases, V lost 6 bases, and 4 bases had no gene match. CDR3 size: 15 residues. Here the CDR3 reads CASRILAGVSYEQYF. CDR3 DNA sequence: TGTGCCAGCAGGATACTAGCGGGGGTCTCCTACGAGCAGTACTTC.

The chain has TRBV11-2 and TRBJ1-1; D call uncertain. This CDR3 has 14 amino acids. Trimming took 5 bases from V and 1 from J, leaving 11 bases between them. Germline CDR1 reads SGHAT; CDR2 reads FQNNGV. CDR3 sequence (DNA): TGTGCCAGCAGCCCCGAGACTAAGAACACTGAAGCTTTCTTT. This gives the protein CASSPETKNTEAFF.

Only a few counts were recorded for this clonotype. The rearrangement uses TRBV20-1 and TRBJ1-5; weak D call: TRBD1 (6 bases). Germline values: CDR1 DFQATT, CDR2 SNEGSKA (reference sequence). The CDR3 is 15 amino acids. The V end was cut by 3 bases, the J end by 5 bases, with 17 bases between. The CDR3 nucleotides are TGCAGTGCTAGGTCGTCGGCAGGGGCATATCAGCCCCAGCATTTT. Translating gives CSARSSAGAYQPQHF.

This clonotype has only one observation. This chain uses TRBV18 with TRBJ1-2, with a weak D call TRBD1 (5 bases). V dropped 2 bases and J dropped 3 bases, with 10 bases sitting between them. The CDR3 is made up of 14 amino acids. The germline CDR1 and CDR2 sequences are KGHSH and LQKENI. The CDR3 DNA follows: TGTGCCAGCTCACCAAGACAGACAGACTATGGCTACACCTTC. Amino acid sequence: CASSPRQTDYGYTF.